These T cell receptor beta chains were read from a single sample in a study of T-cell memory formation after mild COVID-19. Each CDR3 protein gets one entry after TCRdb re-called the 5' RACE reads with MiXCR. The repertoire holds 200,000 to 300,000 distinct CDR3 sequences, with 15% to 20% as singletons. The specimen was PBMCs or a T cell subset sorted from them (not recorded which). These TCRs come from a man younger than 35 who had mild COVID-19 (a few samples of this study predate the infection). Cell type and time point are not known. The CDR3 runs from the conserved cysteine through the conserved F or W. A D gene is named only where the DNA matches it firmly. Where a row states a size, it is once, few, many or the class of an expanded clone; other rows omit it.

clone_size	j_call	d_call	v_call	cdr3_nt	cdr3_aa
.	TRBJ1-2	.	TRBV6-5	TGTGCCAGCAGCGGACTATCCGGATATGGCTACACCTTC	CASSGLSGYGYTF
few	TRBJ2-3	.	TRBV28	TGTGCCAGCAGTTTATTGAGGGACTCCCTAGCAGATACGCAGTATTTT	CASSLLRDSLADTQYF
few	TRBJ2-7	TRBD1	TRBV3-1	TGTGCCAGCAGCCCCGTGTGGGCAGGGGGCTACGAGCAGTACTTC	CASSPVWAGGYEQYF
.	TRBJ1-1	TRBD1	TRBV5-4	TGTGCCAGCAGCACGGGACAGGGGGTCACTGAAGCTTTCTTT	CASSTGQGVTEAFF
few	TRBJ2-2	.	TRBV2	TGTGCCAGCAGTGAAGCGCTTATGGGCACCGGGGAGCTGTTTTTT	CASSEALMGTGELFF
many	TRBJ2-3	.	TRBV20-1	TGCAGAACAGCGGAACTTTTCACAGATACGCAGTATTTT	CRTAELFTDTQYF
.	TRBJ2-1	TRBD2	TRBV5-1	TGCGCCAGCAGCAGGCCCGGGACTAGCGATATCGAGCAGTTCTTC	CASSRPGTSDIEQFF
few	TRBJ2-1	.	TRBV29-1	TGCAGCGTCGACGGGGGCAATGAGCAGTTCTTC	CSVDGGNEQFF
.	TRBJ2-3	.	TRBV5-1	TGCGCCAGCAGCTTGGGATCGGCTAGCGTGCGGGCAGATACGCAGTATTTT	CASSLGSASVRADTQYF
.	TRBJ2-5	TRBD2	TRBV6-5	TGTGCCAGCAGTTACTCGGCTAGCGGGGTAAAGACCCAGTACTTC	CASSYSASGVKTQYF